This TCR beta chain came from a study of cytomegalovirus exposure and HLA in healthy donors. The CDR3 covers 16 residues. Germline CDR1 reads MNHNY; CDR2 reads SVGAGI (reference sequence). V trimming: 2 bases; J trimming: 2 bases; junction bases outside the gene matches: 6. The PCR used 60 Vbeta and 13 Jbeta primers. Only in-frame clones appear in the TCRdb table, and some are missing; sequencing was by immunoSEQ multiplex PCR. The table has over 110,000 clones, approximately 80% seen once; the top ten hold about 4.3%. The chain uses TRBV6-6 and TRBJ2-7, with 10 bases identical to TRBD2. The sequenced material came from PBMCs. The TCR sequence derives from a man aged 40-49 years in good health and CMV-seronegative. The CDR3 region is CASSYERGGRPYEQYF. The CDR3 coding sequence is TGTGCCAGCAGTTACGAGCGGGGGGGCCGGCCCTACGAGCAGTACTTC.